This T cell receptor (beta chain) was sequenced in a study of regulatory T cells in long-lasting Graves disease. The time point was: persistent/refractory GD, antithyroid drugs over 5 years with positive TRAb. From PBMCs, RNA was extracted and then used to make the TCR library. The peripheral blood volume drawn was 8 to 9.5 milliliters, and it was collected into EDTA tubes. Sequencing libraries for TCR beta were prepared with iRepertoire HTBI primers and Arm-PCR of CDR3 regions. Using its own MiXCR run on the multiplex PCR reads, TCRdb lists one record per CDR3 protein. The data hold about 450,000 distinct CDR3 sequences, with about 25% observed a single time. Overall study results and limits: For persistent Graves' patients, TCR diversity was lower than for newly diagnosed ones.

This clonotype was found many times. The antigen remains unidentified. This CDR3 is built from 14 residues. V shed 3 bases and J shed 7 bases, with 15 bases lying between them. Germline V CDR1 and CDR2: MDHEN, SYDVKM. This sequence originates from a female donor with Graves disease. The V call is TRBV28, the J call TRBJ2-5, with D unclear. The starting material was peripheral blood mononuclear cells (PBMCs), obtained when the disease was refractory, from a patient treated with antithyroid drugs. The CDR3 reads CASSFRVGSGTQYF. The CDR3 nucleotides read TGTGCCAGCAGTTTCCGGGTGGGGTCTGGGACCCAGTACTTC.